These 12 T cell receptor beta chains share one sample of origin, sequenced in a study of beta chain features in type 1 diabetes. Expressed TCRB transcripts were sequenced, since all the RNA that had been isolated was reverse transcribed. Assay: immunoSEQ multiplex PCR; the TCRdb copy retains only in-frame clones and omits some. The sample has hundreds of thousands of clones; about an eighth are singletons. The sample was naive CD4+ T cells from blood. All receptors derive from a woman under 30 in good health.

The table lists this clone with a few counts. The gene calls are TRBV9 and TRBJ1-2; no clear D. Germline CDR1 SGDLS, CDR2 YYNGEE. There are 15 residues in the CDR3. V lost 5 bases, J lost 1 base, and 15 bases lay in between. The CDR3 region is CASSARAQLNYGYTF. CDR3 nucleotide sequence: TGTGCCAGCAGTGCCCGGGCTCAACTTAACTATGGCTACACCTTC. The full variable domain, its missing parts supplied by reference TRBV9 and TRBJ1-2, is DSGVTQTPKHLITATGQRVTLRCSPRSGDLSVYWYQQSLDQGLQFLIQYYNGEERAKGNILERFSAQQFPDLHSELNLSSLELGDSALYFCASSARAQLNYGYTFGSGTRLTVV.

Only a few counts were recorded for this clone. The chain links TRBV7-2 to TRBJ2-4; unclear D gene. Trimming shortened V by 0 bases and J by 7 bases, and 13 bases separated the two germline ends. Germline loops: CDR1 SGHTA, CDR2 FQGNSA. This CDR3 has 15 amino acids. The CDR3 DNA sequence: TGTGCCAGCAGCTTAGCACTATCGCGAGAGAACATTCAGTACTTC. This encodes CASSLALSRENIQYF.

This clone appeared a few times. CDR3 sequence reads: CASSSTGVQETQYF. The CDR3 coding sequence is TGTGCCAGCAGCTCAACGGGCGTTCAAGAGACCCAGTACTTC. The chain links TRBV7-3 to TRBJ2-5, with D uncertain. Per germline, CDR1 SGHTA and CDR2 FQGTGA. The CDR3 covers 14 residues. V was shortened by 4 bases and J by 2 bases, with 11 bases between the two germline ends.

V and J are TRBV4-3 and TRBJ2-1; TRBD2 aligns across 11 bases. The CDR3 loop spans 15 amino acids. The J segment lost 5 bases and the V segment lost 5 bases, leaving 5 bases of the junction unmatched. Germline V gene sequence: CDR1 LGHNA, CDR2 YSLEER. CDR3 residues: CASSGLAGGHNEQFF. The CDR3 DNA reads as TGCGCCAGCAGCGGTCTAGCGGGAGGACACAATGAGCAGTTCTTC.

V and J are TRBV15 and TRBJ1-5; D gene uncertain. The CDR3 runs to 14 residues. Trimming removed 5 bases at V and 12 bases at J, with 20 bases between. CDR1 is LNHNV and CDR2 is YYDKDF in the germline V gene (reference sequence). CDR3 DNA sequence: TGTGCCACCAGCGGCCAGAGCCCCCAAGCGGTCCAGCATTTT. The encoded protein is CATSGQSPQAVQHF.

There are a few counts of this clone. V and J are TRBV7-8 and TRBJ2-5; D is unclear. The germline gives CDR1 SGHVS, CDR2 FQNEAQ. This CDR3 spans 11 amino acids. V was cut by 4 bases and J by 8 bases, with 8 bases left in between. CDR3 sequence: CASSSQATQYF. CDR3 sequence (DNA): TGTGCCAGCAGCTCCCAAGCAACCCAGTACTTC.

This rearrangement joins TRBV7-9 to TRBJ1-2, with no clear D. Germline CDR1 reads SEHNR; CDR2 reads FQNEAQ (reference sequence). Trimming took off 7 bases at V and 7 bases at J, with 13 bases between the two ends. The CDR3 covers 12 residues. The chain's CDR3 is CASTSPGGGYTF. CDR3 bases: TGTGCCAGCACCTCACCGGGCGGTGGCTACACCTTC.

The rearrangement links TRBV20-1 to TRBJ2-5, with D tentatively TRBD1 (6 bases). This CDR3 has 11 amino acids. Trimming took off 6 bases at V and 2 bases at J, with 7 bases between the two ends. Germline V lookup: CDR1 DFQATT, CDR2 SNEGSKA (reference sequence). This chain's CDR3 is CSAGQQETQYF. CDR3 DNA: TGCAGTGCCGGACAGCAAGAGACCCAGTACTTC.

The chain recombines TRBV4-3 with TRBJ2-1; 12 nucleotides line up with TRBD2. The germline CDR1 and CDR2 sequences are LGHNA and YSLEER. This CDR3 is 18 amino acids long. V lost 0 bases to trimming and J lost 4 bases; unmatched junction nucleotides: 7. CDR3 sequence: CASSQDHVGTSGYNEQFF. CDR3 sequence (DNA): TGCGCCAGCAGCCAAGATCATGTGGGGACTAGCGGGTACAATGAGCAGTTCTTC.

The V gene is TRBV10-3, the J gene TRBJ2-1; 13 bases fit TRBD2. The CDR3 extends over 16 amino acids. J gave up 4 bases and V 4 bases, and 4 bases lay outside the gene matches. Per germline, CDR1 ENHRY and CDR2 SYGVKD. The chain's CDR3 is CAISAALAGGYNEQFF. The CDR3 nucleotides are TGTGCCATCAGTGCCGCACTAGCGGGGGGGTACAATGAGCAGTTCTTC.

This clone was seen more than once but under ten times. This rearrangement joins TRBV12-5 to TRBJ2-5; tentatively, D is TRBD1 (6 bases). V dropped 2 bases and J dropped 1 base, with 17 bases sitting between them. Per the germline V gene, CDR1 is LGHNT and CDR2 is FRNRAP. CDR3 length: 17 amino acids. The CDR3 coding sequence is TGTGCTAGTGGTTTGCCGCGACCCGGGACATTCCAAGAGACCCAGTACTTC. This translates into CASGLPRPGTFQETQYF. The complete variable domain, with remaining parts taken from reference TRBV12-5 and TRBJ2-5, reads DARVTQTPRHKVTEMGQEVTMRCQPILGHNTVFWYRQTMMQGLELLAYFRNRAPLDDSGMPKDRFSAEMPDATLATLKIQPSEPRDSAVYFCASGLPRPGTFQETQYFGPGTRLLVL.

The chain links TRBV5-4 to TRBJ2-1; TRBD2 agrees at 8 bases. With 1 base clipped from V and 6 bases from J, the junction kept 6 bases outside the gene matches. The germline gives CDR1 SGHNT, CDR2 YYREEE (reference sequence). This CDR3 region has 15 residues. This chain's CDR3 is CASSLTGRVGNEQFF. The CDR3 DNA reads as TGTGCCAGCAGCTTGACCGGGAGGGTCGGCAATGAGCAGTTCTTC.